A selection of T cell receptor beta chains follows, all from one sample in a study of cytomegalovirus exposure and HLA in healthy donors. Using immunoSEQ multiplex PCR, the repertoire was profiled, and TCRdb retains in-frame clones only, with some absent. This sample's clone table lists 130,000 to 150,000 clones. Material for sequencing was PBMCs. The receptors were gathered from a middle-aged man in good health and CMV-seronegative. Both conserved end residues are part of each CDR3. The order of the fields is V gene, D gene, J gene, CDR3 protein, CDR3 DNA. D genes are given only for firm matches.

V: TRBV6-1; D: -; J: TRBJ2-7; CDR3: CASSFGTREQYF; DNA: TGTGCCAGCAGTTTCGGGACAAGAGAGCAGTACTTC
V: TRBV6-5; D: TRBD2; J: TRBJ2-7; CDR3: CASGGLAESYEQYF; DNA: TGTGCCAGCGGCGGACTAGCGGAATCCTACGAGCAGTACTTC
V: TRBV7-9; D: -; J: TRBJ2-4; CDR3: CASSPRVRLGNIQYF; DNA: TGTGCCAGCAGCCCGAGGGTCCGTTTGGGTAACATTCAGTACTTC
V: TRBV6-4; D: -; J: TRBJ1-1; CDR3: CASSVNMNTEAFF; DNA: TGTGCCAGCAGTGTAAACATGAACACTGAAGCTTTCTTT
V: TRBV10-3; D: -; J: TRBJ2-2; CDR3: CAIKTAQGPGELFF; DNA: TGTGCCATCAAAACAGCACAGGGACCCGGGGAGCTGTTTTTT
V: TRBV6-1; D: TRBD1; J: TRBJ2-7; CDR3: CASSEFYPGQAYEQYF; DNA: TGTGCCAGCAGTGAATTCTATCCGGGACAGGCCTACGAGCAGTACTTC
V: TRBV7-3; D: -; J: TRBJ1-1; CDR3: CASSFGPRGGHGDTEAFF; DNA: TGTGCCAGCAGCTTTGGCCCCCGCGGAGGGCATGGGGACACTGAAGCTTTCTTT
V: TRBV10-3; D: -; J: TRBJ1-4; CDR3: CAIRQGTQLFF; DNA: TGTGCCATCAGACAGGGTACCCAACTGTTTTTT
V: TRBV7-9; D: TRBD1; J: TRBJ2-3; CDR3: CASSKGQGAGPDTQYF; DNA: TGTGCCAGCAGCAAGGGACAGGGGGCTGGTCCAGATACGCAGTATTTT
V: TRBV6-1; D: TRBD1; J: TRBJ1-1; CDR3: CASSDRGLDTEAFF; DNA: TGTGCCAGCAGCGACAGGGGGCTGGACACTGAAGCTTTCTTT
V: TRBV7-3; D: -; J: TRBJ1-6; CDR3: CASSLTGLNSPLHF; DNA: TGTGCCAGCAGCCTGACAGGTCTGAATTCACCCCTCCACTTT
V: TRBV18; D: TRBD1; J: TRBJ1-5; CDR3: CASSHRQGAHQPQHF; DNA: TGTGCCAGCTCACACCGACAGGGGGCCCATCAGCCCCAGCATTTT
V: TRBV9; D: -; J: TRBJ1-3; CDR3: CASSVATGVGNTIYF; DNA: TGTGCCAGCAGCGTAGCAACAGGAGTTGGAAACACCATATATTTT
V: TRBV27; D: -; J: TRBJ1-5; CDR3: CASSLGAFNQPQHF; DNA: TGTGCCAGCAGTTTAGGGGCGTTCAATCAGCCCCAGCATTTT
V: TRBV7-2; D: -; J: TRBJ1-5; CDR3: CASSLVQASNQPQHF; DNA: TGTGCCAGCAGCTTAGTACAGGCTAGCAATCAGCCCCAGCATTTT
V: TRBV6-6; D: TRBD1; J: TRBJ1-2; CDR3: CASSYTRTGEKDGYTF; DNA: TGTGCCAGCAGTTACACAAGGACAGGGGAAAAAGATGGCTACACCTTC
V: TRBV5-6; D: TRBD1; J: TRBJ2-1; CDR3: CASSDGTGGYVKDNEQFF; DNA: TGTGCCAGCAGCGATGGGACAGGGGGCTACGTTAAGGATAATGAGCAGTTCTTC
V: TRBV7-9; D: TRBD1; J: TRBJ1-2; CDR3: CASSLRGQGAVGYTF; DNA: TGTGCCAGCAGCTTAAGGGGGCAGGGGGCTGTTGGCTACACCTTC
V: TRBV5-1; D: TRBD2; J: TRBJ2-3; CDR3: CASSQQFITSGGKDTQYF; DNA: TGCGCCAGCAGCCAACAGTTTATTACTAGCGGGGGAAAAGATACGCAGTATTTT
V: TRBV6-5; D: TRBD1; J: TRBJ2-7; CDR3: CASSRDRAEQYF; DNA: TGTGCCAGCAGCCGCGACAGGGCCGAGCAGTACTTC
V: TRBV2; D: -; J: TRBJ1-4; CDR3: CASSDLDRTNEKLFF; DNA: TGTGCCAGCAGCGATCTGGACAGAACTAATGAAAAACTGTTTTTT
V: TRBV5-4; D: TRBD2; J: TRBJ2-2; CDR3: CASRTSGGTNTGELFF; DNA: TGTGCCAGCAGAACTAGCGGGGGGACGAACACCGGGGAGCTGTTTTTT
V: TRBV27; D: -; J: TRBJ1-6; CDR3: CASSLEWAPNSPLHF; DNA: TGTGCCAGCAGTTTAGAATGGGCACCTAATTCACCCCTCCACTTT
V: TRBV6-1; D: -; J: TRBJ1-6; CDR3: CASSEGQGYSYNSPLHF; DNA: TGTGCCAGCAGTGAGGGTCAGGGCTACTCCTATAATTCACCCCTCCACTTT
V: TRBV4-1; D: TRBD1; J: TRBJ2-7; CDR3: CASSPSGTGTDEQYF; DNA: TGCGCCAGCAGCCCGTCCGGGACAGGGACAGACGAGCAGTACTTC
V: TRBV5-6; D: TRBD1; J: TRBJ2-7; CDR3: CASSLLGRGPSYEQYF; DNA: TGTGCCAGCAGCTTGTTGGGCAGGGGGCCTTCCTACGAGCAGTACTTC
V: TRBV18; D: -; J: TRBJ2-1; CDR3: CASSQTERGYNEQFF; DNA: TGTGCCAGCTCACAGACAGAAAGGGGCTACAATGAGCAGTTCTTC
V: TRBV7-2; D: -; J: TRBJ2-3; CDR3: CASSLVGSLGDTQYF; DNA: TGTGCCAGCAGCTTAGTCGGGTCCCTCGGAGATACGCAGTATTTT
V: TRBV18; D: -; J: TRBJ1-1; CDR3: CASSPAALQGRSDTEAFF; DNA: TGTGCCAGCTCACCAGCCGCTTTGCAGGGTAGAAGTGACACTGAAGCTTTCTTT
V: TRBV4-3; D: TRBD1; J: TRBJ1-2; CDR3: CASSQDFRTGAYGYTF; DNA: TGCGCCAGCAGCCAAGATTTTAGGACAGGAGCCTATGGCTACACCTTC
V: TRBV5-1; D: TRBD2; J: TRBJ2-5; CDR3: CASSLALAGGPQETQYF; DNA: TGCGCCAGCAGCTTGGCATTAGCGGGGGGGCCCCAAGAGACCCAGTACTTC
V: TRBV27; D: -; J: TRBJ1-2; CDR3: CASSPRTGFHGYTF; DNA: TGTGCCAGCAGTCCCCGCACAGGGTTTCATGGCTACACCTTC
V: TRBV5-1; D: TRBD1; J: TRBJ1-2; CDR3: CASSPGQGGYGYTF; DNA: TGCGCCAGCAGCCCAGGACAGGGGGGTTATGGCTACACCTTC
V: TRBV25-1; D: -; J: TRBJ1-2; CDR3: CASSHLGSEGSNYGYTF; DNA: TGTGCCAGCAGTCACCTGGGAAGTGAGGGATCTAACTATGGCTACACCTTC
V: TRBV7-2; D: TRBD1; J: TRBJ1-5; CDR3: CASSYRHSGGQPQHF; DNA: TGTGCCAGCAGCTACCGACACTCAGGGGGCCAGCCCCAGCATTTT
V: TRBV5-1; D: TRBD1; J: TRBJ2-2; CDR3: CASSVGQGAAGELFF; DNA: TGCGCCAGCAGCGTGGGACAGGGGGCAGCCGGGGAGCTGTTTTTT
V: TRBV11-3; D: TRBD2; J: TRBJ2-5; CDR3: CASSLPAGGQETQYF; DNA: TGTGCCAGCAGCTTACCAGCGGGGGGTCAAGAGACCCAGTACTTC
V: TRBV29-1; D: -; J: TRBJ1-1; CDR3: CSGRGALEAFF; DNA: TGCAGCGGCCGGGGGGCCCTTGAGGCTTTCTTT
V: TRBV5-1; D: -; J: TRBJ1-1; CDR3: CASSLGGGEGKAFF; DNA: TGCGCCAGCAGCTTGGGAGGCGGGGAGGGGAAAGCTTTCTTT
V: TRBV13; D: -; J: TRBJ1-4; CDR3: CASSGPTRVGNEKLFF; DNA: TGTGCCAGCAGCGGACCTACTAGGGTTGGTAATGAAAAACTGTTTTTT
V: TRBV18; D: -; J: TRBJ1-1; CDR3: CASSPSRDTEAFF; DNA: TGTGCCAGCTCACCATCCCGAGACACTGAAGCTTTCTTT
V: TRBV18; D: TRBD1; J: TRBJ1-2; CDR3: CASSPPDRGYGYTF; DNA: TGTGCCAGCTCACCCCCTGACAGGGGCTATGGCTACACCTTC
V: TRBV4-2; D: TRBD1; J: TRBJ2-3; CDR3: CASSRAGGPTDTQYF; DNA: TGTGCCAGCAGCCGAGCAGGGGGCCCCACAGATACGCAGTATTTT
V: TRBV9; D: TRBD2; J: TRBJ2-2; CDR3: CASSVPTSGGVNTGELFF; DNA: TGTGCCAGCAGCGTCCCGACTAGCGGGGGAGTGAACACCGGGGAGCTGTTTTTT
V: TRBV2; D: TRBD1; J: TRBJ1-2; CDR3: CASSPPGQGTYGYTF; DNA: TGTGCCAGCAGCCCTCCGGGACAGGGTACCTATGGCTACACCTTC
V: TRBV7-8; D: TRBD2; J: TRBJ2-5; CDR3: CASSILAGLQETQYF; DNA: TGTGCCAGCAGCATACTAGCGGGGTTACAAGAGACCCAGTACTTC
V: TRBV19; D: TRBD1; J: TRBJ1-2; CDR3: CASTEQGEPYGYTF; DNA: TGTGCCAGTACCGAACAGGGGGAACCCTATGGCTACACCTTC
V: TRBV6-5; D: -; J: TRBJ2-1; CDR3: CASSRTSRSYNEQFF; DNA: TGTGCCAGCAGTCGGACTTCCCGCTCCTACAATGAGCAGTTCTTC
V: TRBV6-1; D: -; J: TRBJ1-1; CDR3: CATGKDTNTEAFF; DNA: TGTGCCACGGGAAAAGACACGAACACTGAAGCTTTCTTT